Sequencing of this T cell receptor (beta chain) was carried out in a study of cytomegalovirus exposure and HLA in healthy donors (dated by TCRdb to 2016 to 2017). In the study overall: An earlier analysis of some 600 of the donors reported under 300 Gb of sequence data and 90 million to 120 million unique TCR beta sequences obtained from about 179 million T cells. Class I and class II HLA loci were covered by the typing at four-digit resolution. Besides the first cohort of under 700 subjects, a separate validation cohort made up of roughly 120 different subjects was used. To predict cytomegalovirus infection status, the study brought together high-throughput TCR immunosequencing, statistical association of individual TCRs with disease status, and machine learning. Roughly 5 DR-DQ haplotypes were treated as single units for association and clustering because of strong linkage in the cohort. The number of donors typed differed by locus, with about 629-640 for A, B, C, DRB1 and DQB1, approximately 500 for DQA1, 606 for DPA1, and about 450 for DPB1. Alongside the repertoire data, information on donor age, sex, ethnicity and CMV serostatus was compiled. A later analysis re-analyzed previously published TCR beta repertoires from 500 to 700 donors and added high-resolution HLA genotyping to study TCR occurrence patterns. Using immunosequencing, the study profiled T cell repertoires from some 670 subjects and related those repertoires to cytomegalovirus serostatus. Every discovery cohort repertoire had been produced on one sequencing platform. In an earlier analysis of 500 to 650 of the donors, high-throughput TCR beta sequencing was used to judge whether each TCR beta V gene segment behaved as functional or pseudogenic. Rather than using new phenotypic data, the later analysis identified candidate immune exposures from TCR beta sequences and from how often those sequences occurred across donors. A later genetic analysis took genome-wide SNP genotypes for about three fifths of the roughly 670 donors and used that subset as a discovery cohort. The study aimed to test whether cataloging public T cell receptors could reveal signatures of past pathogen exposure. Among some 410 genotyped donors of the cohort, an average of around 240,000 unique TCR beta nucleotide sequences were sequenced per donor, around 20% of them non-productive. Approximately 300 gigabases of sequencing data and 70 million to 100 million unique TCR sequences made up an early release that covered 500 to 700 HLA-typed donors. Among the roughly 400 genotyped donors, approximately 77% belonged to the genetic ancestry cluster associated with self-reported Caucasian donors.

The CDR3 sequence holds 15 residues, the cysteine and phenylalanine included. Here the CDR3 DNA is all that survives: 45 bases in frame from base 1. V sheds 1 base and J sheds 5 bases, leaving 13 bases between their ends. For CDR1 and CDR2, the germline V gene lists MNHNS and SASEGT. The library was obtained by the immunoSEQ multiplex PCR assay. A mixture of 60 forward primers for TCR Vbeta segments and 13 reverse primers for TCR Jbeta segments was used in the multiplex PCR. The CDR3 region of rearranged TCR beta genes was amplified from genomic DNA with a multiplex PCR assay. The amplified TCR beta libraries were sequenced on the Illumina HiSeq System as 87-base-pair reads. Per the source publication's procedure: A later analysis tallied around 80 million unique TCR beta chains across the 666 repertoires, and about 12 million of those chains were shared by two or more donors. To remove PCR and sequencing errors, raw reads were error-corrected and collapsed into unique sequences using a nearest-neighbor algorithm that merged closely related sequences. Alignment of CDR3 sequences to IMGT reference sequences was used to assign V, D and J gene segments. Each retained sequence needed at least a six-nucleotide match to both a V gene segment and a J gene segment. A rearrangement was called productive if the CDR3 had no stop codons and remained in frame with V and J, and every other rearrangement was called non-productive. CDR3 was defined according to IMGT convention as the region running from the second conserved V-encoded cysteine to the conserved J-encoded phenylalanine. Sequences without an unambiguous match to a single V gene segment were excluded from the earlier analysis of a few hundred of the donors. In an earlier analysis of 587 of the donors, a V segment was called functional when productive rearrangements were above 56.7%, and segregating when the standard deviation between donors exceeded 5%. A statistical classification framework was developed to diagnose cytomegalovirus status using the catalog of TCR beta chain sequences. In a later analysis, V and J genes were assigned by comparing TCR nucleotide sequences against IMGT/GENE-DB human TR gene sequences. Using the TCRdist pipeline, a later analysis assigned CDR3 sequences along with most-parsimonious VDJ recombination scenarios. In a later analysis, each TCR beta chain was defined by its CDR3 amino acid sequence together with its V-gene family, and reads without a unique V-gene family were excluded. A later analysis removed 600 or so highly shared, low-generation-probability nucleotide sequences to deal with suspected cross-contamination and a sequencing artifact. A later analysis calculated a clonal expansion index for each public chain from normalized within-repertoire ranks of inferred template counts. Generation probabilities in a later analysis came from a VDJ recombination model fitted to out-of-frame rearrangements, and those results were checked against IGoR. In a later analysis, TCR-TCR, TCR-HLA and TCR-CMV co-occurrence was scored with hypergeometric tests, and a repertoire-size bias correction was applied to TCR pairs. False discovery rates were estimated in a later analysis by permuting HLA or CMV assignments 20 times. A later analysis grouped co-occurring TCRs with DBSCAN, adding TCRdist sequence similarity when clustering within HLA-allele-positive subsets. Co-occurrence clustering excluded repertoires with fewer than 30,000 or more than 120,000 public chains, plus five with anomalous nucleotide sharing. TCRdb re-hosts the immuneACCESS table, in-frame sequences only. Its copies lack some clones; in the studies checked, an unresolved V gene accounts for under half of them, and the cause for the rest is not known. Clone size and the V and J calls come from that table; the DNA yielded D and trimming. Across this sample there are roughly 150,000 clones, with around 80% seen only once. The ten largest clones capture 10% to 12% of the sample.

On the study overall, not on this receptor specifically: Specific HLA alleles were associated with about 17,000 TCR beta sequences at a false discovery rate of 0.05 in a later analysis. Across donors, most TCR sequences were observed very rarely, whereas some public TCRs were present in many individuals. A further reported finding was that TCR beta sequences accurately predicted the HLA-A and HLA-B alleles for most subjects in the first cohort. Strong co-occurrence of HLA alleles, especially DR and DQ, made assigning TCR associations to individual alleles difficult. In the study, some 160 TCR beta chains were listed as associated with cytomegalovirus. The classifier was reported to diagnose cytomegalovirus status with high specificity and sensitivity in both the original and validation cohorts. The earlier analysis of about 600 of the donors excluded about 16 rarely observed V segments, including chromosome 9 orphons, because counts were too low. A later analysis found that TCR association rates varied across HLA loci, with DRB1 alleles showing the most associated TCRs and HLA-C alleles the fewest. A group of highly shared sequence variants was considered likely to be a technical artifact of the sequencing pipeline. According to a later analysis, parvovirus B19, influenza, CMV and Epstein-Barr virus appeared linked to several top co-occurrence clusters. A later analysis found that most CMV-associated TCR beta chains appeared HLA-restricted, with HLA associations seemingly driven largely by CMV exposure. Compared with equally common non-associated chains, HLA-associated TCR beta chains in a later analysis were more clonally expanded and had lower generation probabilities. Broadly in line with IMGT annotations, most TCR beta V segments showed up in productive rearrangements about 87% or about 30% of the time in an earlier analysis of about 500 of the donors. Roughly uniform sequencing depth across donors was assumed in presence/absence analyses, although this assumption may not hold. V-gene and J-gene trimming of TCR beta chains was associated with a missense DCLRE1C variant in a later genetic analysis, and the association was replicated in an independent cohort. Some IMGT-functional V segments, including TRBV6-2 and TRBV6-3, could not be distinguished by the 87-base-pair reads and were therefore excluded. Because HLA typing was unavailable for some donors at each locus, only the typed subset was used in association tests. This cohort had only TCR beta chains sequenced, and the lack of alpha or paired-chain data limited which features could be detected. The authors suggested that the approach could potentially be generalized to other disease states and immunological phenotypes. In vitro tests confirmed that a few of the cytomegalovirus-associated TCR beta chains recognize cytomegalovirus antigens. The only immune exposure information available for the cohort was CMV serostatus. Compared with the approximately 670-donor mean, donors in an Asian-associated ancestry cluster had fewer N-insertions in productive TCRs, according to a later genetic analysis. Linkage disequilibrium might explain the correlated functional status among segregating V segments, but an unknown experimental factor could not be ruled out.

The cohort consisted of hundreds of healthy bone marrow donors. All cohort members were sampled while nominally healthy, although unrecorded immune exposures were likely present. The donor was CMV seropositive and belonged to the group of more than 250 seropositive cohort members. A peripheral blood sample was collected from each donor, and TCR beta sequencing was performed on peripheral blood mononuclear cells. The Qiagen DNeasy Blood Extraction Kit was used to extract genomic DNA from the blood cell samples. With respect to this clone: Its antigen has not been determined. Per-nucleotide qualities are absent, and no much larger clonotype sits a single base away.

The sample was PBMCs. The rearranged segments are TRBV6-1 and TRBJ2-3; the D gene is perhaps TRBD2, on 7 matching bases. The clonotype comes from a young man in good health and CMV-seropositive. The bases read TGTGCCAGCAGTGAAGTTGAGGGGGAGGGAGATACGCAGTATTTT. Its protein is CASSEVEGEGDTQYF.